This T cell receptor (beta chain) is drawn from a study of T cell responses to AZD1222 COVID-19 vaccine. The CDR3 is 13 amino acids. CDR1 and CDR2 (germline): SGHDN, FVKESK. Between the trimmed V and J ends, which lost 6 bases and 3 bases, there was a span of 12 bases. Clones were read by immunoSEQ multiplex PCR, and TCRdb kept only the in-frame ones, dropping some. The sample consists of roughly 200,000 clones, around 94% of them appearing once. In this sample, this clone turned up once. The clonotype was recovered from an adult who received the MenACWY meningococcal vaccine as a control. Sequences were derived from peripheral blood, sampled 28 days after the second dose of the MenACWY control vaccine. The chain joins TRBV14 to TRBJ2-7; tentative D call: TRBD2 (5 bases). CDR3 amino acids: CASRRTGNYEQYF. DNA for the CDR3: TGTGCCAGCAGAAGAACGGGGAACTACGAGCAGTACTTC.